The 20 T cell receptor beta chains in this list originate from one sample, sequenced in a study of blood T cells in healthy people across ages. Primers used in a second PCR of about 7 to 11 cycles were a sample-barcoded 5' primer and a J-beta primer mix. Each CDR3 protein gets one entry after TCRdb re-called the 5' RACE reads with MiXCR. Among about 2 million distinct CDR3 sequences listed, around half were seen once. What was sequenced was blood. The receptor set was obtained from a woman in her thirties or forties in good health.

This clonotype was counted only a few times. The CDR3 region is CASERQLAQYF. The CDR3 DNA sequence: TGTGCCAGTGAACGACAGCTGGCGCAGTATTTT. This chain uses TRBV28 with TRBJ2-3, with TRBD1 as a possible D gene (5 bases). This CDR3 has 11 residues. Per germline, CDR1 MDHEN and CDR2 SYDVKM. V was trimmed by 9 bases and J by 10 bases, leaving 14 bases between them.

In this sample, this clonotype turned up a few times. The rearrangement links TRBV10-3 to TRBJ2-5; 7 nucleotides agree with TRBD1. V gave up 4 bases and J gave up 4 bases; unmatched junction bases: 3. CDR1 and CDR2 (germline): ENHRY, SYGVKD. The CDR3 is 13 residues long. For the CDR3, the DNA is TGTGCCATCAGTGTCGGGACAGCAGAGACCCAGTACTTC. It yields the protein CAISVGTAETQYF.

The chain employs TRBV10-3 and TRBJ2-3, with D possibly matching TRBD2 (7 bases). Trimming removed 6 bases from V and 2 bases from J, with 12 bases in between. The CDR3 extends over 14 amino acids. Germline V gene sequence: CDR1 ENHRY, CDR2 SYGVKD. The CDR3 protein is CAIRAGAPTDTQYF. The DNA for the CDR3 is TGTGCCATCAGGGCGGGGGCCCCCACAGATACGCAGTATTTT.

J is TRBJ2-3 and V is TRBV7-8; 10 bases are shared with TRBD2. Germline assignment: CDR1 SGHVS and CDR2 FQNEAQ. J gave up 2 bases and V 1 base, and 3 bases lay outside the gene matches. The CDR3 totals 16 residues. The CDR3 DNA is TGTGCCAGCAGCTTAGAACTAGCGGGAAACACAGATACGCAGTATTTT. Translation gives CASSLELAGNTDTQYF. The variable domain in full, with the rest retrieved from reference TRBV7-8 and TRBJ2-3, is GAGVSQSPRYKVAKRGQDVALRCDPISGHVSLFWYQQALGQGPEFLTYFQNEAQLDKSGLPSDRFFAERPEGSVSTLKIQRTQQEDSAVYLCASSLELAGNTDTQYFGPGTRLTVL.

A few counts support this clonotype. The chain combines TRBV7-3 with TRBJ2-3, with 9 bases aligning to TRBD1. In germline, CDR1 is SGHTA, CDR2 FQGTGA. The V and J ends lost 5 bases and 4 bases, in that order; junction bases with no gene match: 7. The CDR3 runs 15 residues. CDR3 amino acids: CASSQQTGGADTQYF. The CDR3 coding sequence is TGTGCCAGCAGCCAACAGACAGGGGGGGCAGATACGCAGTATTTT.

The chain recombines TRBV4-1 with TRBJ2-3, with D uncertain. The CDR3 is 15 residues long. V lost 6 bases and J 0 bases, leaving 13 bases between the germline ends. The germline V gene has CDR1 MGHRA and CDR2 YSYEKL. Written as DNA, the CDR3 is TGCGCCAGCAGTCTAAGACATCTTAGCACAGATACGCAGTATTTT. The encoded protein is CASSLRHLSTDTQYF.

This clonotype was found a few times. The chain has TRBV5-1 and TRBJ1-4, with D unresolved. Germline V gene lookup returns CDR1 SGHRS and CDR2 YFSETQ. The length of the CDR3 is 15 residues. Trimming stripped 5 bases from V and 6 bases from J, with 17 bases between. CDR3 DNA sequence: TGCGCCAGCAGAGAGAAGGAGCGCTTCCATGAAAAACTGTTTTTT. Residues: CASREKERFHEKLFF.

The rearrangement uses TRBV12-3 or TRBV12-4 and TRBJ1-2; a weak D match, TRBD1 (5 bases). This CDR3 has 14 residues. Deletions cut 7 bases from V and 9 bases from J, with 21 bases between. The chain's CDR3 is CASKSGTQLSSYTF. The CDR3 DNA reads as TGTGCCAGCAAATCCGGGACCCAACTTAGTAGCTACACCTTC.

The chain recombines TRBV12-3 or TRBV12-4 with TRBJ2-4; TRBD2 is a possible D gene (5 bases). The J call may not be correct, given that the DNA end is closer to TRBJ2-7. CDR3 length equals 15 residues. CDR3 sequence reads: CASSPRGILSYEQYF. DNA of the CDR3: TGTGCCAGCAGTCCCCGGGGAATACTCTCCTACGAGCAGTACTTC.

The chain recombines TRBV28 with TRBJ1-1, with TRBD1 matching over 8 bases. This CDR3 has 15 amino acids. V shed 2 bases and J 1 base; nucleotides not matched to a gene: 3. Germline V gene lookup returns CDR1 MDHEN and CDR2 SYDVKM. The CDR3 region has the DNA TGTGCCAGCAGTTTAGCCGGGACAGGGAACACTGAAGCTTTCTTT. Its translation: CASSLAGTGNTEAFF.

The rearrangement joins TRBV20-1 to TRBJ2-4, with D possibly matching TRBD2 (6 bases). CDR1 and CDR2 (germline): DFQATT, SNEGSKA (reference sequence). The V and J ends lost 1 base and 6 bases respectively, with 19 bases between them. The CDR3 has 16 residues. CDR3 loop: CSARVSRSGVGNIQYF. The CDR3 DNA reads TGCAGTGCTAGAGTGAGTCGGTCGGGGGTAGGAAACATTCAGTACTTC.

This sequence joins TRBV7-2 and TRBJ2-7; D possibly corresponds to TRBD1 (6 bases). There are 14 residues in the CDR3. In germline, CDR1 is SGHTA, CDR2 FQGNSA. V dropped 6 bases and J dropped 6 bases, with 18 bases sitting between them. In DNA, the CDR3 is TGTACCAGCAGTCACGCAGGGGTGAGGGGCGAGCAGTACTTC. Protein: CTSSHAGVRGEQYF.

Note on this clonotype: An end of the junction differs from the germline gene, which may be a read error. V and J are TRBV7-3 and TRBJ2-3, with D tentatively TRBD1 (5 bases). This CDR3 is built from 13 residues. Per germline, CDR1 SGHTA and CDR2 FQGTGA. Written as DNA, the CDR3 is TGTGCCAGCAGCCCGCTCGCGACAGATGCGCAGTATTTT. This gives the protein CASSPLATDAQYF. Full variable domain (missing parts from reference TRBV7-3 and TRBJ2-3): GAGVSQTPSNKVTEKGKYVELRCDPISGHTALYWYRQSLGQGPEFLIYFQGTGAADDSGLPNDRFFAVRPEGSVSTLKIQRTERGDSAVYLCASSPLATDAQYFGPGTRLTVL.

Note on this clonotype: One end of the junction fails to match germline, which may point to a read error. This chain connects TRBV12-3 or TRBV12-4 to TRBJ1-6, with 7 bases lining up with TRBD1. The CDR3 sequence is 14 residues long. The CDR3 is CAGSLGTANSPLHF. The CDR3, as DNA: TGTGCCGGCAGTCTCGGGACAGCCAATTCACCCCTCCACTTT.

This clonotype has a handful of counts. CDR3 region: CASSVSSGGLNNEQFF. The DNA of the CDR3 is TGTGCCAGCAGCGTGTCTAGCGGGGGGTTAAACAATGAGCAGTTCTTC. The chain joins TRBV11-2 to TRBJ2-1, with 11 nucleotides matching TRBD2. The V and J ends lost 5 bases and 5 bases, in that order; junction bases with no gene match: 8. Germline V lookup: CDR1 SGHAT, CDR2 FQNNGV. The CDR3 consists of 16 residues.

This clonotype came up a few times. The V call is TRBV16, the J call TRBJ2-7; TRBD1 aligns across 10 bases. After removal of 1 base from V and 4 bases from J, the junction contained 19 bases not matched to a gene. Germline CDR1 and CDR2: KGHSY and FQNENV. The length of the CDR3 is 20 residues. The CDR3, as DNA: TGTGCCAGCAGCCAATTGTCTCTGGTTCCGGGACAGGGGAGCGTATACGAGCAGTACTTC. It specifies CASSQLSLVPGQGSVYEQYF.

The rearrangement links TRBV6-2 or TRBV6-3 to TRBJ2-7, with a tentative D call TRBD1 (6 bases). CDR3 length equals 17 residues. The ends were cut back, 5 bases at V and 3 bases at J, with 23 bases in the middle. The germline V gene has CDR1 MNHEY and CDR2 SVGEGT. The CDR3 loop reads CASSDRTVLGLSYEQYF. DNA of the CDR3: TGTGCCAGCAGTGACCGGACAGTGTTGGGCCTCAGCTACGAGCAGTACTTC.

This clonotype has only one observation. The V call is TRBV20-1, the J call TRBJ1-6; 8 nucleotides align to TRBD1. V lost 6 bases to trimming and J lost 13 bases; unmatched junction nucleotides: 17. The CDR3 length is 15 residues. CDR1 is DFQATT, CDR2 SNEGSKA, per germline (reference sequence). As DNA, the CDR3 is TGCAGTGCCATAACCGGGACAGGAGTAATTCGGCCCCTCCACTTT. This codes for CSAITGTGVIRPLHF.

This chain connects TRBV21-1 to TRBJ1-6. TRBV21-1 is assigned pseudogene status. The CDR3 is made up of 17 amino acids. The CDR3: CASRIPTGNTYNSPLHF. CDR3 coding DNA: TGTGCCAGCAGAATACCAACAGGGAACACCTATAATTCGCCCCTCCACTTT.

The CDR3 DNA follows: TGTGCCAGCTTACCGGATCCGGGGACCTCGTGGGGAAAACTGTTTTTT. Translation gives CASLPDPGTSWGKLFF. The chain couples TRBV28 to TRBJ1-4; tentatively, D is TRBD1 (5 bases). The V end lost 8 bases, the J end lost 10 bases, and 26 bases lay between the germline ends. The CDR3 runs to 16 residues. CDR1 MDHEN and CDR2 SYDVKM come from the germline V gene.